The clone carrying this T cell receptor (beta chain) was seen at least ten times. What it recognizes is unknown. Each patient came to thyroid surgery without any prior treatment (of any kind). This sample is part of a study of metastatic and nonmetastatic thyroid tumors. Study background: For malignant and benign thyroid patients, tumor or nodule tissue and blood were the sources whose repertoires were compared. Broader study findings: Benign nodules reportedly had significantly lower TCR beta diversity than malignant thyroid tumors in blood and tumor.

The length of the CDR3 is 15 residues. Trimming took off 5 bases at V and 8 bases at J, with 18 bases between the two ends. The germline CDR1 and CDR2 sequences are MNHNS and SASEGT. Methods used by the authors: CDR3 was compared across clinicopathological groups, and the resulting differences were used to build a distant-metastasis classifier for papillary thyroid cancer. TCRdb reprocessed the PCR reads using MiXCR. The V and J calls and clone size are TCRdb's, not the authors'. The sample consists of approximately 16,000 clones, 9.5% to 15% of them appearing once. Sequences were obtained from blood. The V and J genes are TRBV6-1 and TRBJ1-4; perhaps TRBD1 as D (6 bases). The receptor was derived from a female donor with papillary thyroid cancer or a benign thyroid nodule (not recorded which). Some clones in this sample may be carry-over from other donors' samples. CDR3 coding DNA: TGTGCCAGCAGTTTACAGGGTCCGTCGAGGGAAAAACTGTTTTTT. Translating it yields CASSLQGPSREKLFF.